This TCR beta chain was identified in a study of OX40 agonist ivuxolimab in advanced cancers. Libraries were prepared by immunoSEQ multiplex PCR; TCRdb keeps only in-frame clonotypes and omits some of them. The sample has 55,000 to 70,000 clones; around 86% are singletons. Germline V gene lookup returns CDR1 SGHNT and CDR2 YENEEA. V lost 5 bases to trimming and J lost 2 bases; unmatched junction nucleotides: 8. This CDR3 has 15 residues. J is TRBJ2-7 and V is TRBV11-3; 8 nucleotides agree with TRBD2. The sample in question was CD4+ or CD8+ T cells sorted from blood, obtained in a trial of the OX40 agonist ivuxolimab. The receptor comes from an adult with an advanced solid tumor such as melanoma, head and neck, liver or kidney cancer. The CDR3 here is CASSPGTRGAYEQYF. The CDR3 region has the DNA TGTGCCAGCAGCCCCGGGACGCGGGGGGCCTACGAGCAGTACTTC.